This TCR beta chain comes out of a study of shared clonotypes between healthy human individuals (dated by TCRdb to 2019 to 2021). About the full investigation: The cohort comprised a couple of women and a few men aged 18 to 49 years. For each donor, CD4 naive and CD4 memory were each given three plates, CD8 naive was given two plates, and CD8 memory was given one plate. The study deeply sequenced blood TCR repertoires of five healthy adults to estimate repertoire size and the extent of clonotype sharing between individuals. To increase sequencing depth and limit assay-specific biases, TCR repertoire library preparation and sequencing were carried out by different laboratories using diverse techniques. Per donor, leukapheresis produced somewhere between about 0.9 and 9.5 billion PBMCs.

For this clone: Its recognized antigen is unknown. Qualities for individual bases were not recorded, and no much larger clone is one base off.

What the authors observed across the whole study: Because the study included only a small number of donors, the genetic and exposure-history diversity represented was limited. Naive subsets generally had larger estimated clonotype richness than memory subsets did. Incomplete sequencing was indicated by rarefaction of sorted-subset datasets, despite the large sequencing depth. Pairwise subsampling led to the expectation that sequencing depth would affect the degree of clonotype sharing among donors. Sampling was restricted to blood, and TCR repertoires in tissues likely differ from the TCR repertoires found in blood. Compared with non-shared clonotypes, clonotypes shared by all four sorted-subset donors had higher generation probabilities. When a few donors were compared, the shared fraction of clonotypes was approximately 5% for naive CD4, over 3% for naive CD8, 2.3% for memory CD4, and under 0.5% for memory CD8.

Using the deep immunoSEQ assay, multiplex PCR amplified TCR CDR3 regions from genomic DNA. Extracted genomic DNA from each cell subset was spread evenly across all wells of several immunoSEQ 96-well plates, with each plate serving as a replicate. For sorted subsets, about 200 ng genomic DNA, equal to tens of thousands of T cell genomes, was loaded into each replicate PCR. The purified libraries were quantified using a Qubit 3.0 fluorometer, sized with a Bioanalyzer 2100, and then quantified again using the KAPA Library Quantification kit. Every immunoSEQ 96-well plate was sequenced on a dedicated single-read 150-cycle Illumina NextSeq 550 flow cell. Regarding the original processing steps: The immunoSEQ output contained only junctional sequences without quality scores, so filtering could not match that applied to full-length reads. Sequences were annotated with PyIR, a Python wrapper for IgBLAST v1.9, and V/J genes and CDR3 were assigned using IMGT germline references. Reads with weak V/J assignments (E-value above 1e-6), missing CDR3, stop codons, out-of-frame junctions, or ambiguous translated residues were removed. V3J clonotypes were defined by identical inferred V gene, J gene, and CDR3 amino acid sequence. Percentage overlap between repertoires was computed as shared unique clonotypes divided by the size of the smaller repertoire. Three approaches were used to assess repertoire richness: RTK rarefaction, the Chao1 estimator, and Recon v2.1 estimates of unobserved clonotypes. Generation probabilities were computed with OLGA for all TCRbeta clonotypes obtained by the gDNA method from four donors. Drawn from immuneACCESS, this table holds only the in-frame rearrangements with V and J called that TCRdb kept. Clones are partly lost; checked studies trace under half to an unresolved V gene and leave the rest unexplained. That table is the source of V, J and clone size, and D and trimming were worked out from the DNA. The sample records 2,500,000 or so clones, around 94% of which are singletons. Jointly, the top ten make up more than 0.12% of the sample.

The donors were healthy, HIV-negative adults with no recently reported acute infections or vaccinations. All donors were Caucasian adults living in Nashville, Tennessee, USA. Magnetic negative selection was used to enrich CD4+ T cells, after which naive cells were positively selected on CD45RA and the negative fraction became the memory subset. Blood was collected by leukapheresis, and PBMCs were isolated by Ficoll-Histopaque density gradient centrifugation and then cryopreserved in liquid nitrogen vapor phase. Analytical flow cytometry was used to check the purity and quantity of every magnetically sorted T cell population. Genomic DNA was isolated from every sorted fraction and measured by UV absorbance on a Nanodrop 2000c. The receptor's source is a man aged 18 to 30 in good health. The material sequenced was naive CD4+ T cells sorted from blood. The cell subset or site label here, explained by the study, means: CD45RA+ positively selected.

The CDR3 protein sequence reads: CSVNQGTDTQYF. In nucleotides, the sequence is TGCAGCGTCAACCAGGGGACAGATACGCAGTATTTT. The rearrangement combines TRBV29-1 with TRBJ2-3; 6 matching bases give a weak D call of TRBD1. CDR1 and CDR2 were assigned from the germline V gene as SQVTM and ANQGSEA. V and J lose 6 bases and 3 bases, and a span of 10 bases separates them. The CDR3 contains 12 residues, cysteine and phenylalanine counted. The kept DNA is CDR3 alone, 36 bases in frame from the first base.